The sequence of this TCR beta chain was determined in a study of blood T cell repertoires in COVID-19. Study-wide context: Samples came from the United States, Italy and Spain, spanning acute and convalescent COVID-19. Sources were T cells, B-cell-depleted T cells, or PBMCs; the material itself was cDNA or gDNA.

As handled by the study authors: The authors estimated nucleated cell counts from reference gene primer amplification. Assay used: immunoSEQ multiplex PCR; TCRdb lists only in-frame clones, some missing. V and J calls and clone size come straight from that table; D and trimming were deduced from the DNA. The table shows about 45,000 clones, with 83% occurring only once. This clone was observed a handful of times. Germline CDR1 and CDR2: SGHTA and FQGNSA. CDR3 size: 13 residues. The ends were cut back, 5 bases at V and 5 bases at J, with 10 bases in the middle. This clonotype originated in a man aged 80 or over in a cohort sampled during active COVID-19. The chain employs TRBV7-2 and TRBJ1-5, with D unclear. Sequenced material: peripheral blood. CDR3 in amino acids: CASSPTEYQPQHF. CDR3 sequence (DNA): TGTGCCAGCAGCCCTACGGAGTATCAGCCCCAGCATTTT.